This T cell receptor (beta chain) was sequenced for a study of metastatic and nonmetastatic thyroid tumors. Nobody among the patients had been given any treatment before thyroid surgery. Only one count was recorded for this clone. Using MiXCR, TCRdb re-called clones from the PCR reads. Here the sample spans 10,000 or so clones, less than 40% being singletons. Trimming stripped 1 base from V and 0 bases from J, with 7 bases between. There are 14 residues in the CDR3. The germline gives CDR1 SGHVS, CDR2 FNYEAQ. Sequencing input: tumor tissue. The chain joins TRBV7-6 to TRBJ2-7; D is ambiguous. The receptor was derived from a female donor with papillary thyroid cancer or a benign thyroid nodule (not recorded which). Some clones in this sample may be carry-over from other donors' samples. The DNA of the CDR3 is TGTGCCAGCAGCTTAGATTTGGGCTCCTACGAGCAGTACTTC. Translating it yields CASSLDLGSYEQYF.